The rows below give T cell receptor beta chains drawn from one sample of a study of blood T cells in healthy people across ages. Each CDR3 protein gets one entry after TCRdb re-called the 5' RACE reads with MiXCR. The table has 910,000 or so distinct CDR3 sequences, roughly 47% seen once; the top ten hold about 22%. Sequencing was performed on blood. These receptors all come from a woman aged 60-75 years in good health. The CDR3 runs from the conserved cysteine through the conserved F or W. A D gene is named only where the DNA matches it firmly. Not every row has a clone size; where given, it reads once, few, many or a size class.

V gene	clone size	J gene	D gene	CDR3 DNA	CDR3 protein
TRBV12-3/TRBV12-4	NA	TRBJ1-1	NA	TGTGCCAGCAGACGGCAGGCGACCAAGAACACTGAAGCTTTCTTT	CASRRQATKNTEAFF
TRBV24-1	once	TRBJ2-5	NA	TGTGCCACCAGTGTCACCGGGACTCTCCAAGGGACCCAGTACTTC	CATSVTGTLQGTQYF
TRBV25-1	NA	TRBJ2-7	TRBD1	TGTGCCAGCAGTGGGGGACAGGGGAAATACGAGCAGTACTTC	CASSGGQGKYEQYF
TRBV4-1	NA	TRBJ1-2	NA	TGCGCCAGCAGCCAAGTAACAAAGAGGGATGGCTACACCTTC	CASSQVTKRDGYTF
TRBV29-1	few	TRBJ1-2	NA	TGCAGCGTGGCGGACATATGGGCCGGCTACACCTTC	CSVADIWAGYTF
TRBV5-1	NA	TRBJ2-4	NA	TGCGCCAGCAGCGTGGAGGGAAGGTACATTCAGTACTTC	CASSVEGRYIQYF
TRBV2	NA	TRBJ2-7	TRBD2	TGTGCCAGACGACAACTAGCGGGCTACGAGCAGTACTTC	CARRQLAGYEQYF
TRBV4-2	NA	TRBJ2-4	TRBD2	TGTGTCAGCAGCCAAGAAATCCGGACTAGCGGACACCTAGCCAAAAACATTCAGTACTTC	CVSSQEIRTSGHLAKNIQYF
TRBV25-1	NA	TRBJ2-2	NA	TGTGCCAGCAGACGGAATACTGGGACCGGGGAGCTGTTTTTT	CASRRNTGTGELFF
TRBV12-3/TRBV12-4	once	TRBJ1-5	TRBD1	TGTGCCAGCAGTGGGACAGGGGGCATTTCGGGCAATCAGCCCCAGCATTTT	CASSGTGGISGNQPQHF
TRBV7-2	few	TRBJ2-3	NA	TGTGCCAGCAGCTCTGACAACAGGTGGGGCACAGATACGCAGTATTTT	CASSSDNRWGTDTQYF
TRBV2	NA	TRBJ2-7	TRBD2	TGTGCCAGCATCCCCATGGCTAGCGGGAGGGCCGAGCAGTACTTC	CASIPMASGRAEQYF
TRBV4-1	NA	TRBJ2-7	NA	TGCGCCAGCAGCCAAGCTGGGTCCCGGGGTCGGACTTACGAGCAGTACTTC	CASSQAGSRGRTYEQYF
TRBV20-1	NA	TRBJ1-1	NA	TGCAGTGCTAGAGATTGGTGGGGGAACACTGAAGCTTTCTTT	CSARDWWGNTEAFF
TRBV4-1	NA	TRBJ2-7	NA	TGCGCCAGCAGCCAAGTGTGGACCCAGGGGTCCTACGAGCAGTACTTC	CASSQVWTQGSYEQYF
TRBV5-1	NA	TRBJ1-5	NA	TGCGCCAGCGGCTTGTTTGGGGGCGAGAGCAATCAGCCCCAGCATTTT	CASGLFGGESNQPQHF
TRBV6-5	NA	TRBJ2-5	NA	TGTGCCAGCAGTTACATGAGGGGCGAGACCCAGTACTTC	CASSYMRGETQYF
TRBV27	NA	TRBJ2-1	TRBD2	TGTGCCAGCCTCCCGAGACAGACTTACAGCGGGGACTCCTACAATGAGCAGTTCTTC	CASLPRQTYSGDSYNEQFF
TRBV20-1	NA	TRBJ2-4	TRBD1	TGCAGTGCCCTAATAAACTCAGGACAGGCGAGAGGGTACTTC	CSALINSGQARGYF
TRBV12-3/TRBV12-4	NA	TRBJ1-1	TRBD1	TGTGCCAGCAGTTTTCTGTTCAGGGGGCGGAACACTGAAGCTTTCTTT	CASSFLFRGRNTEAFF
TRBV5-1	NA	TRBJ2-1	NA	TGCGCCAGCAGCTTGGTTGTGGGAGGTGGCGACAATGAGCGGTTCTTC	CASSLVVGGGDNERFF
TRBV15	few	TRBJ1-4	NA	TGTGCCACCAGCAGCGACATAATGAATGAAAAACTGTTTTTT	CATSSDIMNEKLFF
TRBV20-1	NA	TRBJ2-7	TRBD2	TGCAGTGCTCTCGGGACTAGCGGGAGGGCCCTCTACAATGAGCAGTACTTC	CSALGTSGRALYNEQYF
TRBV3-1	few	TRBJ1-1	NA	TGTGCCAGCAGCCCTCAGGGGATGGACACTGAAGCTTTCTTT	CASSPQGMDTEAFF
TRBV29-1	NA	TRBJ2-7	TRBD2	TGCAGCGTTGGGAGGGGAGCGGGAGTTTACTACGAGCAGTACTTC	CSVGRGAGVYYEQYF
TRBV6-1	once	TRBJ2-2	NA	TGTGCCAGCAGTGAAGGACGGCACACCGGGGAGCTGTTTTTT	CASSEGRHTGELFF
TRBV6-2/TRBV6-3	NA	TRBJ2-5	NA	TGTGCCAGCAGTTACGGGGTTTTGAGCGGAGAAGGGACAGAGACCCAGTACTTC	CASSYGVLSGEGTETQYF
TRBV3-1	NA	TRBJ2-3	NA	TGTGCCAGCAGCCTTCCGTTAGCGACAGATACGCAGTATTTT	CASSLPLATDTQYF
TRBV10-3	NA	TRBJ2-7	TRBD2	TGTGCCATCAGTCCGTCTAGCGGAATCTACGAGCAGTACTTC	CAISPSSGIYEQYF
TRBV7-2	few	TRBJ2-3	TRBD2	TGTGCCAGCAGCTTATCGTCCGCGGGGGGCGCAGATACGCAGTATTTT	CASSLSSAGGADTQYF
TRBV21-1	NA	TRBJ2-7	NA	TGTGCCAGCAGCAAACCCCGGGACCGGAGCTCCTACGAGCAGTACTTC	CASSKPRDRSSYEQYF
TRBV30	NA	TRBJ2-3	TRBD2	TGTGCCTGGGGGGGGTCTAGCGGGAGGACCACAGATACGCAGTATTTT	CAWGGSSGRTTDTQYF
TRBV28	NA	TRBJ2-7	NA	TGTGCCAGCAGCGTCAGATACTTCTCCTACGAGCAGTACTTC	CASSVRYFSYEQYF
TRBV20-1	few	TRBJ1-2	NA	TGCAGTGCTAGAGAAGGGACCACCCCTGGCTACACCTTC	CSAREGTTPGYTF
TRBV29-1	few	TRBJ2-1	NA	TGCAGCGTCGGCCAAGGTGCTCTTGAGCAGTTCTTC	CSVGQGALEQFF
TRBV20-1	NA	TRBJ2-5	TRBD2	TGCAGTGCTGGGACGGGAGGTCTGCGAGAGACCCGGTACTTC	CSAGTGGLRETRYF
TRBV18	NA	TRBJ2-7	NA	TGTGCCAGCTCACCAGCAAGCTCCACCTACGAGCAGTACTTC	CASSPASSTYEQYF
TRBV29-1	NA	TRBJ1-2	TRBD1	TGCAGCGCCGACAGGGAGGTGAACTATGGCTACACCTTC	CSADREVNYGYTF
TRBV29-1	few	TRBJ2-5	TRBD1	TGCAGCGTGGTTCGGGACAGGGGAATTCGGGAGACCCAGTACTTC	CSVVRDRGIRETQYF
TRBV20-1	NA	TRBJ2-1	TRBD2	TGCAGTGCTCCTGGACTAGCGGGAAAGACCTACAATGAGCAGTTCTTC	CSAPGLAGKTYNEQFF
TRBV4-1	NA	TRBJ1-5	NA	TGCGCCAGCAGCCAGGGATCAGGGGAGATGAATCAGCCCCAGCATTTT	CASSQGSGEMNQPQHF
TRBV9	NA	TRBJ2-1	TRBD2	TGTGCCAGCAGCGTTAGCGGGAGGGGATTTGATGAGCAGTTCTTC	CASSVSGRGFDEQFF
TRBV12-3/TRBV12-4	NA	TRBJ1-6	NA	TGTGCCAGCAGTTTAGGAGGGGAAAATTCACCCCTCCACTTT	CASSLGGENSPLHF
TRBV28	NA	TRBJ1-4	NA	TGTGCCAGCAGTAGCGTAGGGAAAGAAAAACTGTTTTTT	CASSSVGKEKLFF
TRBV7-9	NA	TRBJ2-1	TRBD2	TGTGCCAGCAGCTTTGGACTAGCGGTGGATGGGCAGTTCTTC	CASSFGLAVDGQFF
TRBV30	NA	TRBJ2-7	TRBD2	TGTGCCTGGAGTCGGTGGGGACTAGCGGCATCCTACGAGCAGTACTTC	CAWSRWGLAASYEQYF
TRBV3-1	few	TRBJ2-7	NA	TGTGCCAGCAGCCAATCTCGACAGGTTCCCTACGAGCAGTACTTC	CASSQSRQVPYEQYF
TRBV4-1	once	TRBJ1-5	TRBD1	TGCGCCAGCAGCCAAGACCGACTTAGAGAACAGGGGTTCGGCAATCAGCCCCAGCATTTT	CASSQDRLREQGFGNQPQHF
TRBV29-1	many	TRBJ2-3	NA	TGCCTCGGAGGGCTGGGGGATACGCAGTATTTT	CLGGLGDTQYF
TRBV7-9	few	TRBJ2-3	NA	TGTGCCGTGACAGGTCCAAGTACGCAGTATTTT	CAVTGPSTQYF
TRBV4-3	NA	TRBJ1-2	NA	TGCGCCAGCAGCCAATTGCGGGGAGCAGGCCCGAACTATGGCTACACCTTC	CASSQLRGAGPNYGYTF
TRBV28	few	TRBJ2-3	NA	TGTGCCAGCAGTCGGACCGGGTTCGGTACAGATACGCAGTATTTT	CASSRTGFGTDTQYF
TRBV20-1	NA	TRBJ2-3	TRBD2	TGCAGTGCTAGATACCCAGGACTAGCCGCTAGCACAGATACGCAGTATTTT	CSARYPGLAASTDTQYF
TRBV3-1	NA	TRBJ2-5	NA	TGTGCCAGCAGCCAGTTCGACGGGACCCAGTACTTC	CASSQFDGTQYF
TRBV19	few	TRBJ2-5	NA	TGTGCCAGTACGAGGACAGCGGCAACAGAGACCCAGTACTTC	CASTRTAATETQYF